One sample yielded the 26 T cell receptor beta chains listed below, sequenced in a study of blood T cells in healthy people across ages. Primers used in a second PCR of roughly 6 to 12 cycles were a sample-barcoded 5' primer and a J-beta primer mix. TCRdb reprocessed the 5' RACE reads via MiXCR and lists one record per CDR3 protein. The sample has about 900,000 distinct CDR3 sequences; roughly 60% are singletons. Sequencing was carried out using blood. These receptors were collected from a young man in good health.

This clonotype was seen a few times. CDR3 loop: CASSEAQGGNSPLHF. The CDR3 DNA reads TGTGCCAGCAGTGAAGCGCAAGGGGGGAATTCACCCCTCCACTTT. This sequence joins TRBV6-1 and TRBJ1-6; D possibly corresponds to TRBD1 (6 bases). Per germline, CDR1 MNHNS and CDR2 SASEGT. V was clipped by 0 bases and J by 7 bases, with 10 bases between them. The CDR3 extends over 15 amino acids.

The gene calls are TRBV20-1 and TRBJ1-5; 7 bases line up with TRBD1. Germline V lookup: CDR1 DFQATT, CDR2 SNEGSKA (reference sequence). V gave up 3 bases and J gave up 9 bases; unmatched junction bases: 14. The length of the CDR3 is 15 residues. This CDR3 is CSARFRDREWAPQHF. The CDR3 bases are TGCAGTGCTAGGTTTCGAGACAGGGAATGGGCGCCCCAGCATTTT.

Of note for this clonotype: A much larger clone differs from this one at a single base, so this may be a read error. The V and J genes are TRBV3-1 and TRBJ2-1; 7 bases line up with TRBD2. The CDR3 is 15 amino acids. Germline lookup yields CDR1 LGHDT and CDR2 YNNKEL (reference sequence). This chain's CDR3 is CTSSQDRFGGNEQFF. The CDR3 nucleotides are TGTACCAGCAGCCAAGATAGGTTCGGGGGGAATGAGCAGTTCTTC.

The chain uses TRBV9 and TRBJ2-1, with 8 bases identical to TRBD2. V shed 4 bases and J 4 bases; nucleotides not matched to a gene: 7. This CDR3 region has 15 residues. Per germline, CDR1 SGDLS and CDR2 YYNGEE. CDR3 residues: CASSPRLALYNEQFF. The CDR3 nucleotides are TGTGCCAGCAGCCCGCGACTAGCGCTGTACAATGAGCAGTTCTTC.

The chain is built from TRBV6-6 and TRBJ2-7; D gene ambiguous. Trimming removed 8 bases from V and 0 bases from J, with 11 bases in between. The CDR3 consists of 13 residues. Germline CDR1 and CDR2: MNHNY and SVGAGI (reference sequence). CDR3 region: CASGAGSSYEQYF. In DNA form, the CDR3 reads TGTGCCAGCGGAGCCGGCAGCTCCTACGAGCAGTACTTC.

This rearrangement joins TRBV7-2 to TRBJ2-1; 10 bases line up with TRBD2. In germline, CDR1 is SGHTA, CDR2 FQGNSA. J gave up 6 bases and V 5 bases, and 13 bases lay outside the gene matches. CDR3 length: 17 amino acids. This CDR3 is CASSIQVAGGSVNEQFF. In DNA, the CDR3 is TGTGCCAGCAGCATACAGGTAGCGGGGGGATCAGTCAATGAGCAGTTCTTC.

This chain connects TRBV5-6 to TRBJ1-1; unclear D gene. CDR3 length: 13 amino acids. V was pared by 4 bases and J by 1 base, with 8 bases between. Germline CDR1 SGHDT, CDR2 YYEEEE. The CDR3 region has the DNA TGTGCCAGCAGCGCAGCAACGAACACTGAAGCTTTCTTT. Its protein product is CASSAATNTEAFF.

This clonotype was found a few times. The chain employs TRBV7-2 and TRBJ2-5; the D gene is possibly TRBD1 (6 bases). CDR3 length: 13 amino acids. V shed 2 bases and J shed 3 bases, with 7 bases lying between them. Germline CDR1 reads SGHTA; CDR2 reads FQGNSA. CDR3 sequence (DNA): TGTGCCAGCAGCTTAAACAGGGAAGAGACCCAGTACTTC. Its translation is CASSLNREETQYF.

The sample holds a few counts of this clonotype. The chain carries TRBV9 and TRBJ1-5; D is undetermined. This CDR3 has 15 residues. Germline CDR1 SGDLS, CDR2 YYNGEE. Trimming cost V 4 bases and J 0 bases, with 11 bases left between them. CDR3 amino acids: CASSPSLGSNQPQHF. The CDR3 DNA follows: TGTGCCAGCAGCCCGTCGTTAGGTAGCAATCAGCCCCAGCATTTT.

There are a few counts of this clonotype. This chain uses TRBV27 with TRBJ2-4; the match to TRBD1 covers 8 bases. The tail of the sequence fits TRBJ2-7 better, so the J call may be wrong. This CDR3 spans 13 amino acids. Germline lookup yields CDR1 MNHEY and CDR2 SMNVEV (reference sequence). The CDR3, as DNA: TGTGCCAGCAGTTTAGCAGGGGGCAGCGAGCAGTACTTC. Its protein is CASSLAGGSEQYF.

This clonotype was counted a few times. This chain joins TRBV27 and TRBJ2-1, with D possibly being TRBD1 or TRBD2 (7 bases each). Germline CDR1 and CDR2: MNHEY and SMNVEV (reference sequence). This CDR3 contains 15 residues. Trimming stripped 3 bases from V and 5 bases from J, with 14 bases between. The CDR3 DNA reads TGTGCCAGCAGTTTGGCGGCAGGGGGGGACAATGAGCAGTTCTTC. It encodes CASSLAAGGDNEQFF.

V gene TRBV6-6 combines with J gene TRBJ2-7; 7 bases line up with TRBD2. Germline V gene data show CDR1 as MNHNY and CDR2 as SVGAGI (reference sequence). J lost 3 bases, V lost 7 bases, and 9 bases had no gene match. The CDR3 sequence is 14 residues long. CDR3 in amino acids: CASTGGGANYEQYF. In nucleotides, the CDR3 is TGTGCCAGCACCGGGGGAGGGGCTAACTACGAGCAGTACTTC.

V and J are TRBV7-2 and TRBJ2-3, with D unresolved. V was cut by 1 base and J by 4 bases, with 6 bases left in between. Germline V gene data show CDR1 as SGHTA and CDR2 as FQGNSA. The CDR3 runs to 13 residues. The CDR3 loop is CASSLGWADTQYF. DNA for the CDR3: TGTGCCAGCAGCTTAGGGTGGGCAGATACGCAGTATTTT.

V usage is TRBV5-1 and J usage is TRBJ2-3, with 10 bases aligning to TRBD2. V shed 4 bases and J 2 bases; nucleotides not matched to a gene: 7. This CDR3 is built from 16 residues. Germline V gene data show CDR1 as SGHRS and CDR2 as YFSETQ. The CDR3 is CASSIGLAADTDTQYF. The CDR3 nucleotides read TGCGCCAGCAGCATCGGACTAGCGGCTGACACAGATACGCAGTATTTT.

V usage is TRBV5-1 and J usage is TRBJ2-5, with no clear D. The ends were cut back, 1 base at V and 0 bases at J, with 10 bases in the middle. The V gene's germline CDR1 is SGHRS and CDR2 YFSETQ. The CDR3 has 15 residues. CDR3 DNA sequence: TGCGCCAGCAGCTTGACTGAAGGCAACCAAGAGACCCAGTACTTC. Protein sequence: CASSLTEGNQETQYF.

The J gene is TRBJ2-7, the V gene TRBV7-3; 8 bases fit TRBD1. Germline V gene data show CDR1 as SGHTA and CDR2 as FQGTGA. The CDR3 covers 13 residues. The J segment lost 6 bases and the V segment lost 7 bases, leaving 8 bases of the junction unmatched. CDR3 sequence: CASNPTGAGEQYF. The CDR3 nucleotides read TGTGCCAGCAACCCGACAGGGGCGGGCGAGCAGTACTTC. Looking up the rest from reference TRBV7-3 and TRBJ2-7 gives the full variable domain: GAGVSQTPSNKVTEKGKYVELRCDPISGHTALYWYRQSLGQGPEFLIYFQGTGAADDSGLPNDRFFAVRPEGSVSTLKIQRTERGDSAVYLCASNPTGAGEQYFGPGTRLTVT.

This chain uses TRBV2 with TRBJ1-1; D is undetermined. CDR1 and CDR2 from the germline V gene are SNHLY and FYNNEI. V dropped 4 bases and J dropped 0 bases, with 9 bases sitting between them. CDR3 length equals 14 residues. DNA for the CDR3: TGTGCCAGCAGTGTGGCAGCCATGAACACTGAAGCTTTCTTT. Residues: CASSVAAMNTEAFF.

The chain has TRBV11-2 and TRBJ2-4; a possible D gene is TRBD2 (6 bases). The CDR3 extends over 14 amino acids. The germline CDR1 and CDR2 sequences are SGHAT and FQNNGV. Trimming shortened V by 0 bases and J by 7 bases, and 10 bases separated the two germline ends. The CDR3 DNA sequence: TGTGCCAGCAGCTTAGAACGGGGGTCGAACATTCAGTACTTC. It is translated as CASSLERGSNIQYF.

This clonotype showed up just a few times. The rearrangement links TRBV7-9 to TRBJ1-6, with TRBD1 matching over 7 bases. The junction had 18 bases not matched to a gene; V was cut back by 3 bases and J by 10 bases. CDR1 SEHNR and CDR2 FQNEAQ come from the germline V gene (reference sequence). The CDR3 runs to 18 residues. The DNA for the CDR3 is TGTGCCAGCAGCTTCGGTGGATGGGACAGCCTCAACGGCTCACCCCTCCACTTT. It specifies CASSFGGWDSLNGSPLHF.

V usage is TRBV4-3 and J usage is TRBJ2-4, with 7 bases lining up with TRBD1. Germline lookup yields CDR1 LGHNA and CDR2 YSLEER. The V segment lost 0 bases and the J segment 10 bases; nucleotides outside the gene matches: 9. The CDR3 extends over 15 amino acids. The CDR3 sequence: CASSQEFDRATIQYF. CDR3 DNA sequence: TGCGCCAGCAGCCAAGAGTTCGACAGGGCGACTATTCAGTACTTC.

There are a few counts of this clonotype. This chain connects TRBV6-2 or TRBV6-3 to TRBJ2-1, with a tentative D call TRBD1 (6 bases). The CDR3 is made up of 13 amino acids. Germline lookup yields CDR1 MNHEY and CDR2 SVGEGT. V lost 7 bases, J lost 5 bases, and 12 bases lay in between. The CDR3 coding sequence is TGTGCCAGCACCCAGGACAGTAACAATGAGCAGTTCTTC. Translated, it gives CASTQDSNNEQFF.

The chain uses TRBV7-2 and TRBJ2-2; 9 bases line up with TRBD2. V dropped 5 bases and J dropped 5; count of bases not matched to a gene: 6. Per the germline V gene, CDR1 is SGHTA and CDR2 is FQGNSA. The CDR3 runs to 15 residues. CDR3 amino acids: CASSQGLAQTGELFF. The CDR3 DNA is TGTGCCAGCAGCCAGGGACTAGCACAAACCGGGGAGCTGTTTTTT.

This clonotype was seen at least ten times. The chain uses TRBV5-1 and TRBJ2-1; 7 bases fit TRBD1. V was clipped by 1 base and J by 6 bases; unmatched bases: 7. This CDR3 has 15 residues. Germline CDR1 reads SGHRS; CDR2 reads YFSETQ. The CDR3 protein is CASSLTGATLNEQFF. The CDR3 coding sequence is TGCGCCAGCAGCTTGACAGGGGCTACCCTCAATGAGCAGTTCTTC. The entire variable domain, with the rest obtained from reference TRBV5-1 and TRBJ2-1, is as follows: KAGVTQTPRYLIKTRGQQVTLSCSPISGHRSVSWYQQTPGQGLQFLFEYFSETQRNKGNFPGRFSGRQFSNSRSEMNVSTLELGDSALYLCASSLTGATLNEQFFGPGTRLTVL.

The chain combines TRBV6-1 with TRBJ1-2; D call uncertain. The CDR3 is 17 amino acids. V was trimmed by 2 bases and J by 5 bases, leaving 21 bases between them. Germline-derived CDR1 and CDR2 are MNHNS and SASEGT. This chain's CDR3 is CASSESGRAAPTYGYTF. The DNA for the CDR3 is TGTGCCAGCAGTGAAAGTGGTAGGGCGGCTCCCACATATGGCTACACCTTC.

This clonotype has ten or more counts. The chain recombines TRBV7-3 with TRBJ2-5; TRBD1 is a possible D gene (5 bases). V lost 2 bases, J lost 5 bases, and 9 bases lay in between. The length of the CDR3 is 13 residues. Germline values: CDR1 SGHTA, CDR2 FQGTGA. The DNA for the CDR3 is TGTGCCAGCAGCTTAGGGGCTACGGAGACCCAGTACTTC. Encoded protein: CASSLGATETQYF.

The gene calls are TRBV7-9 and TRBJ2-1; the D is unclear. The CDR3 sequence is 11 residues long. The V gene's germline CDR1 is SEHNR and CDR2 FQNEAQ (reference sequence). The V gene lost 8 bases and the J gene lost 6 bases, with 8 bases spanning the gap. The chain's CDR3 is CASWSINEQFF. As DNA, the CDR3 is TGTGCCAGCTGGTCTATCAATGAGCAGTTCTTC.